A selection of T cell receptor beta chains follows, all from one sample in a study of T-cell reconstitution after alpha-beta-depleted transplantation in children. A single record per CDR3 protein comes from TCRdb applying MiXCR to the PCR reads. The sample holds about a million distinct CDR3 sequences, 25% to 30% seen once. The sample in question was PBMCs, mostly from graft donor cells, obtained 360 days after TCRalphabeta/CD19-depleted stem cell transplant. Every receptor here comes from a boy younger than two who had a stem cell transplant for SCID, so the T cells may come from the graft donor. CDR3s include the opening cysteine and the closing phenylalanine or tryptophan.

v_call: TRBV12-3/TRBV12-4
j_call: TRBJ2-3
cdr3_aa: CASSPSRLAGPTDTQYF

v_call: TRBV20-1
j_call: TRBJ1-3
cdr3_aa: CSASLRLGALGGNTIYF

v_call: TRBV2
j_call: TRBJ1-6
cdr3_aa: CASGGQGASPLHF

v_call: TRBV5-5
j_call: TRBJ1-1
cdr3_aa: CASSGAGKRGTEAFF

v_call: TRBV12-3/TRBV12-4
j_call: TRBJ2-7
cdr3_aa: CASTPTGTSLGQYF

v_call: TRBV5-1
j_call: TRBJ1-1
cdr3_aa: CASWAGVGTEAFF

v_call: TRBV6-5
j_call: TRBJ2-1
cdr3_aa: CASSYVGRGQRGEQFF

v_call: TRBV27
j_call: TRBJ2-5
cdr3_aa: CASSPWTGEIQYF

v_call: TRBV12-3/TRBV12-4
j_call: TRBJ2-7
cdr3_aa: CASKEAGGPYEQYF

v_call: TRBV6-1
j_call: TRBJ2-6
cdr3_aa: CASYRFGPSSGANVLTF

v_call: TRBV5-5
j_call: TRBJ2-1
cdr3_aa: CASSSAEPTNEQFF

v_call: TRBV25-1
j_call: TRBJ2-1
cdr3_aa: CASRDSEPKSYNEQFF

v_call: TRBV5-1
j_call: TRBJ2-7
cdr3_aa: CASSLGPTSPYEQYF

v_call: TRBV4-3
j_call: TRBJ2-7
cdr3_aa: CASSREQGGSYEQYF

v_call: TRBV6-5
j_call: TRBJ1-1
cdr3_aa: CASSYSTPAGVGTEAFF

v_call: TRBV20-1
j_call: TRBJ2-7
cdr3_aa: CSARDPAGGYEQYF

v_call: TRBV7-2
j_call: TRBJ2-4
cdr3_aa: CASSSTSGGKNIQYF

v_call: TRBV5-1
j_call: TRBJ2-2
cdr3_aa: CASSRPGRRGSTGELFF

v_call: TRBV28
j_call: TRBJ2-1
cdr3_aa: CASSHYRLAGYNEQFF

v_call: TRBV14
j_call: TRBJ2-7
cdr3_aa: CASSQDRILGDEQYF

v_call: TRBV28
j_call: TRBJ2-7
cdr3_aa: CASSPSGQGSYEQYF

v_call: TRBV20-1
j_call: TRBJ2-5
cdr3_aa: CRALGWETQYF

v_call: TRBV7-2
j_call: TRBJ2-3
cdr3_aa: CASSETLTASIYTQYF

v_call: TRBV12-3/TRBV12-4
j_call: TRBJ2-5
cdr3_aa: CASRGAFSETQYF

v_call: TRBV2
j_call: TRBJ1-1
cdr3_aa: CASSDEYSEAFF